This T cell receptor beta chain is from a study of radiation and T cells in renal cell carcinoma. Study-wide findings and caveats: In blood, top tumor clones expanded by 2 weeks, shrinking by 4.

Germline lookup yields CDR1 SGHTA and CDR2 FQGNSA. The V end lost 5 bases, the J end lost 2 bases, and 13 bases lay between the germline ends. The CDR3 contains 15 residues. The data were produced by immunoSEQ multiplex PCR, yet TCRdb's version contains in-frame clones alone and is incomplete. This sample carries 130,000 to 150,000 clones, about 88% of them seen once, and the ten largest clones take over 15%. With regard to this clone: No antigen is known for it.

Time point: blood 4 weeks post-SBRT, at nephrectomy. Stated treatment: 15 Gy SBRT to primary tumor, nephrectomy 4 weeks later. Nephrectomy followed 15 Gy stereotactic body radiation by 4 weeks. After SBRT, blood was collected at 2 and 4 weeks, plus baseline. The rearrangement links TRBV7-2 to TRBJ1-3; weak D call: TRBD1 (5 bases). The sequences come from blood, collected from a patient whose treatment included radiotherapy and nephrectomy. The TCR originated in a woman between 45 and 60 years old with renal cell carcinoma. The CDR3 loop is CASSVFGGAGNTIYF. The CDR3 DNA reads as TGTGCCAGCAGCGTCTTTGGAGGGGCTGGAAACACCATATATTTT.